A single sample gave rise to the 23 T cell receptor beta chains below, sequenced in a study of cytomegalovirus exposure and HLA in healthy donors. This table comes from immunoSEQ multiplex PCR, and its TCRdb copy is limited to in-frame clones, with some not included. The data show roughly 43,000 clones, approximately 93% seen once. Sequences were obtained from PBMCs. The receptor set was obtained from a woman younger than 30 in good health and CMV-seronegative.

This clone has just a few counts. The CDR3 DNA reads TGTGCCAGCAGTGACTCAGGGGGCGACTACAATGAGCAGTTCTTC. The encoded protein is CASSDSGGDYNEQFF. This rearrangement joins TRBV6-4 to TRBJ2-1; TRBD1 agrees at 7 bases. Unmatched junction bases numbered 2, after V lost 0 bases and J lost 3 bases. CDR1 is MRHNA, CDR2 SNTAGT, per germline. The CDR3 is 15 amino acids.

The chain combines TRBV6-4 with TRBJ2-3; 8 bases are a match to TRBD2. V shed 0 bases, J shed 2 bases, and the junction held 4 bases outside the gene matches. Germline V gene sequence: CDR1 MRHNA, CDR2 SNTAGT. This CDR3 spans 16 amino acids. In DNA, the CDR3 is TGTGCCAGCAGTGACTCAACTAGCGGCCACACAGATACGCAGTATTTT. It translates to CASSDSTSGHTDTQYF.

The chain links TRBV28 to TRBJ1-2; possibly TRBD1 for D (5 bases). V lost 6 bases to trimming and J lost 4 bases, with 18 bases between them. Per the germline V gene, CDR1 is MDHEN and CDR2 is SYDVKM. The CDR3 covers 15 residues. The CDR3 sequence: CASRNVGGVGYGYTF. The CDR3 DNA sequence: TGTGCCAGCAGGAATGTGGGGGGTGTTGGCTATGGCTACACCTTC.

This clone was detected only once. The rearrangement links TRBV7-6 to TRBJ2-3; D might be TRBD1 (5 bases). Trimming took off 5 bases at V and 7 bases at J, with 25 bases between the two ends. This CDR3 comprises 17 residues. CDR1 SGHVS and CDR2 FNYEAQ come from the germline V gene. The CDR3 loop is CASSQGLISLKGNTQYF. CDR3 coding DNA: TGTGCCAGCAGCCAGGGATTGATCTCACTCAAGGGGAATACGCAGTATTTT.

The chain uses TRBV14 and TRBJ2-2, with 7 positions matching TRBD1. Trimming cost V 4 bases and J 1 base; bases outside gene matches: 9. This CDR3 contains 17 residues. Germline values: CDR1 SGHDN, CDR2 FVKESK. Here the CDR3 reads CASSPQARGQNTGELFF. Written as DNA, the CDR3 is TGTGCCAGCAGCCCACAAGCTAGGGGGCAGAACACCGGGGAGCTGTTTTTT. Together with reference TRBV14 and TRBJ2-2, the CDR3 gives the full variable domain: EAGVTQFPSHSVIEKGQTVTLRCDPISGHDNLYWYRRVMGKEIKFLLHFVKESKQDESGMPNNRFLAERTGGTYSTLKVQPAELEDSGVYFCASSPQARGQNTGELFFGEGSRLTVL.

The chain recombines TRBV23-1 with TRBJ2-7; D is uncertain. TRBV23-1 carries the ORF label, with uncertain function. Trimming removed 3 bases at V and 0 bases at J, with 12 bases between. The CDR3 loop spans 15 amino acids. CDR3 sequence: CASSHAGTYSYEQYF. In DNA form, the CDR3 reads TGCGCCAGCAGTCATGCAGGTACTTACTCCTACGAGCAGTACTTC.

This CDR3 is CASSPAGANYGYTF. The CDR3 region has the DNA TGTGCCAGCAGCCCAGCCGGAGCTAACTATGGCTACACCTTC. V and J are TRBV28 and TRBJ1-2; D is unclear. Trimming took off 6 bases at V and 0 bases at J, with 11 bases between the two ends. Per germline, CDR1 MDHEN and CDR2 SYDVKM. This CDR3 region has 14 residues.

The chain has TRBV6-5 and TRBJ2-2; unclear D gene. Germline assignment: CDR1 MNHEY and CDR2 SVGAGI. The CDR3 is 14 amino acids. V lost 6 bases to trimming and J lost 4 bases, with 12 bases between them. The CDR3 nucleotides are TGTGCCAGCAGGGTATATCGGAGCACCGGGGAGCTGTTTTTT. Encoded protein: CASRVYRSTGELFF.

The chain employs TRBV30 and TRBJ1-2; TRBD1 is a possible D gene (6 bases). The ends were cut back, 0 bases at V and 1 base at J, with 12 bases in the middle. In germline, CDR1 is GTSNPN, CDR2 SVGIG (reference sequence). There are 15 residues in the CDR3. The CDR3 DNA follows: TGTGCCTGGAGTGTATTACAGGGAAATAACTATGGCTACACCTTC. Translating gives CAWSVLQGNNYGYTF.

This chain connects TRBV27 to TRBJ2-2; 10 nucleotides match TRBD1. V gave up 5 bases and J gave up 5 bases; unmatched junction bases: 8. Germline values: CDR1 MNHEY, CDR2 SMNVEV (reference sequence). The CDR3 totals 16 residues. DNA of the CDR3: TGTGCCAGCAGTGTTGCTCCGGGACAGGGGACCGGGGAGCTGTTTTTT. Translating gives CASSVAPGQGTGELFF.

The chain couples TRBV4-1 to TRBJ1-2; the D gene is possibly TRBD1 (6 bases). This CDR3 spans 17 amino acids. The V and J ends lost 3 bases and 4 bases respectively, with 21 bases between them. Germline V gives CDR1 MGHRA, CDR2 YSYEKL. CDR3 residues: CASSQPQSGGSGYGYTF. For the CDR3, the DNA is TGCGCCAGCAGCCAGCCCCAATCGGGGGGCAGTGGCTATGGCTACACCTTC.

This chain links TRBV28 with TRBJ1-2; D is perhaps TRBD1 (6 bases). CDR3 length: 13 amino acids. Germline V lookup: CDR1 MDHEN, CDR2 SYDVKM. Trimming shortened V by 11 bases and J by 2 bases, and 15 bases separated the two germline ends. CDR3 residues: CAGLTGSNYGYTF. The CDR3 region has the DNA TGTGCCGGACTTACAGGGTCGAACTATGGCTACACCTTC.

J is TRBJ1-1 and V is TRBV19; 7 bases fit TRBD1. Germline assignment: CDR1 LNHDA and CDR2 SQIVND (reference sequence). J lost 7 bases, V lost 3 bases, and 5 bases had no gene match. There are 13 residues in the CDR3. Here the CDR3 reads CASSMGQSIEAFF. DNA for the CDR3: TGTGCCAGTAGTATGGGACAGTCCATTGAAGCTTTCTTT.

The V and J genes are TRBV27 and TRBJ1-1, with D hard to call. Trimming stripped 8 bases from V and 11 bases from J, with 21 bases between. Germline-derived CDR1 and CDR2 are MNHEY and SMNVEV (reference sequence). The CDR3 has 13 amino acids. The DNA for the CDR3 is TGTGCCAGCCGCCTCTCTACAAGTACCGGGGCTTTCTTT. As protein: CASRLSTSTGAFF.

This chain connects TRBV30 to TRBJ1-4, with 7 bases lining up with TRBD1. The V gene end was trimmed by 0 bases and the J gene end by 7 bases; junction bases not matched to a gene: 8. The V gene's germline CDR1 is GTSNPN and CDR2 SVGIG (reference sequence). This CDR3 is built from 15 residues. As DNA, the CDR3 is TGTGCCTGGAGTGTCGTTCCAGGGGGAGGTGAAAAACTGTTTTTT. It specifies CAWSVVPGGGEKLFF.

The V gene is TRBV5-1, the J gene TRBJ2-2; 7 bases match TRBD1. CDR3 size: 15 residues. Germline values: CDR1 SGHRS, CDR2 YFSETQ. V was pared by 4 bases and J by 5 bases, with 8 bases of the junction left unmatched. CDR3 nucleotide sequence: TGCGCCAGCAGCCTCCGGGACAGTAAGACCGGGGAGCTGTTTTTT. It encodes CASSLRDSKTGELFF.

This sequence joins TRBV2 and TRBJ1-4; D unresolved. The CDR3 consists of 14 residues. Germline lookup yields CDR1 SNHLY and CDR2 FYNNEI. V lost 3 bases and J lost 5, with 10 bases in between. DNA of the CDR3: TGTGCCAGCAGTGAGCGGGCCTTCAATGAAAAACTGTTTTTT. Its translation: CASSERAFNEKLFF.

V and J are TRBV6-6 and TRBJ2-3; 7 nucleotides line up with TRBD2. The germline V gene has CDR1 MNHNY and CDR2 SVGAGI (reference sequence). V lost 5 bases, J lost 3 bases, and 5 bases stayed unmatched. The CDR3 covers 14 residues. CDR3 nucleotide sequence: TGTGCCAGCAGTAGCTCGGGAGGAACAGATACGCAGTATTTT. As protein: CASSSSGGTDTQYF.

J is TRBJ2-1 and V is TRBV19, with a weak D call TRBD1 (5 bases). The CDR3 runs to 15 residues. The germline V gene has CDR1 LNHDA and CDR2 SQIVND (reference sequence). The germline V and J ends were trimmed by 6 bases and 9 bases, with 21 bases remaining between them. This chain's CDR3 is CASRGGASQFGEQFF. CDR3 sequence (DNA): TGTGCCAGTAGGGGTGGGGCTAGTCAATTTGGTGAGCAGTTCTTC.

The V gene is TRBV5-1, the J gene TRBJ2-2, with D perhaps matching TRBD2 (5 bases). The germline V gene has CDR1 SGHRS and CDR2 YFSETQ. Trimming shortened V by 6 bases and J by 5 bases, and 14 bases separated the two germline ends. The CDR3 is 14 amino acids. In nucleotides, the CDR3 is TGCGCCAGCACCCCGGGTTTAGCGACCGGGGAGCTGTTTTTT. Translating gives CASTPGLATGELFF.

The J gene is TRBJ2-7, the V gene TRBV7-2, with a weak D call TRBD1 (5 bases). The CDR3 is 15 amino acids. Germline values: CDR1 SGHTA, CDR2 FQGNSA. V lost 5 bases and J lost 0, with 14 bases in between. The CDR3 here is CASSRDRVRSYEQYF. CDR3 nucleotides: TGTGCCAGCAGCCGCGACAGAGTGCGCTCCTACGAGCAGTACTTC.

There are a few counts of this clone. J is TRBJ2-7 and V is TRBV5-1, with 7 bases aligning to TRBD1. The V gene's germline CDR1 is SGHRS and CDR2 YFSETQ. Germline trimming cut 0 bases from V and 6 bases from J; bases unmatched to any gene: 3. There are 13 residues in the CDR3. The CDR3: CASSLGAGGEQYF. CDR3 sequence (DNA): TGCGCCAGCAGCTTGGGGGCAGGGGGCGAGCAGTACTTC.

With respect to this clone: One end of the junction fails to match germline, which may point to a read error. The chain carries TRBV7-7 and TRBJ2-3, with 9 positions matching TRBD1. The CDR3 consists of 15 residues. Germline V CDR1 and CDR2: SSHAT, FNYEAQ (reference sequence). CDR3 nucleotide sequence: TGTGCTAGCAGTATAGGACAGGGGCTCACAGATACGCAGTATTTT. Its protein is CASSIGQGLTDTQYF.